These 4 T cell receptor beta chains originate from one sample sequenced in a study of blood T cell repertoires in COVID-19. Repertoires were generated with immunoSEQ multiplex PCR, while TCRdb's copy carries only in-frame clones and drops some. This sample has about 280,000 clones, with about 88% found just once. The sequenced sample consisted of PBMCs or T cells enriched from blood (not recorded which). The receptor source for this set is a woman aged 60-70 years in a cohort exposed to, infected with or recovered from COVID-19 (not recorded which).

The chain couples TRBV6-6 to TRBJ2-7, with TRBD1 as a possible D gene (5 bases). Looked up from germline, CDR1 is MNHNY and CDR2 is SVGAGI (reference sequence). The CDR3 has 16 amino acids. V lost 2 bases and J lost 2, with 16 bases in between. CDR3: CASSYIVLQGPYEQYF. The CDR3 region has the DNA TGTGCCAGCAGTTACATCGTTCTCCAGGGTCCCTACGAGCAGTACTTC.

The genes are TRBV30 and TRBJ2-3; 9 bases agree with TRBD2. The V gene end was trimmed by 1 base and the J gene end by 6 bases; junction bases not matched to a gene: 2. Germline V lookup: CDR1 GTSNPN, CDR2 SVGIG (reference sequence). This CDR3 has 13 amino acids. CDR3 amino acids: CAWSASGKDTQYF. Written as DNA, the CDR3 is TGTGCCTGGAGTGCTAGCGGGAAGGATACGCAGTATTTT. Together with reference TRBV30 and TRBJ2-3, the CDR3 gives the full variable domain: SQTIHQWPATLVQPVGSPLSLECTVEGTSNPNLYWYRQAAGRGLQLLFYSVGIGQISSEVPQNLSASRPQDRQFILSSKKLLLSDSGFYLCAWSASGKDTQYFGPGTRLTVL.

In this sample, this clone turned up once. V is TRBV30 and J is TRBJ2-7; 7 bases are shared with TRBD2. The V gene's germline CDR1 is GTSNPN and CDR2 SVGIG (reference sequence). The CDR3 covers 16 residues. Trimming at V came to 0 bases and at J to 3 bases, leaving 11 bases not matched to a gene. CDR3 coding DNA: TGTGCCTGGAGTGTGCAGGCCGGGAGGCCTCGCTACGAGCAGTACTTC. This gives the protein CAWSVQAGRPRYEQYF.

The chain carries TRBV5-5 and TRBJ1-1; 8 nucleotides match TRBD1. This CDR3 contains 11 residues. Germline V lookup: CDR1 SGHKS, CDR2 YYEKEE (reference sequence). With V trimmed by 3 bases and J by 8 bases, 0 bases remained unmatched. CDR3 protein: CASSWTGEAFF. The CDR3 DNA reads TGTGCCAGCAGCTGGACAGGGGAAGCTTTCTTT.